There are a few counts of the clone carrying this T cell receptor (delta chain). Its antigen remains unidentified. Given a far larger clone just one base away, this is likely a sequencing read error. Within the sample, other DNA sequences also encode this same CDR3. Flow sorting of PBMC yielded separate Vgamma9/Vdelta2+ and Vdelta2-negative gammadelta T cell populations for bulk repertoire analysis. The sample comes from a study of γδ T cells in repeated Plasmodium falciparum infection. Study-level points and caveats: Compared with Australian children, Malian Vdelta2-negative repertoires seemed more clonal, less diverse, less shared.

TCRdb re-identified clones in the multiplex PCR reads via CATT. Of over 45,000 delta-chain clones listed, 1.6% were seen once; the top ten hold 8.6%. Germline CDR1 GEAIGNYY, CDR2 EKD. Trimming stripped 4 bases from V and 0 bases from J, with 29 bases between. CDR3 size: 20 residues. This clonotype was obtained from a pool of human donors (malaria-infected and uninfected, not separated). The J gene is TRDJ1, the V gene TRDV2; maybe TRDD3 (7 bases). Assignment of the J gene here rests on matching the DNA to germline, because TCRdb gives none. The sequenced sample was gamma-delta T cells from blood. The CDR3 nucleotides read TGTGCCTGTGATGAAGCCTTCCCTCGCGGGGGTACTGGGGACACCGATAAACTCATCTTT. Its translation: CACDEAFPRGGTGDTDKLIF.